Listed below are T cell receptor beta chains from one sample, sequenced in a study of shared clonotypes between healthy human individuals. TCRdb's copy holds only in-frame clones and misses some; the assay was immunoSEQ multiplex PCR. The sample has about 230,000 clones; 50% to 75% are singletons. Specimen: memory CD4+ T cells sorted from blood. Source of these receptors: a man aged 25-40 years in good health. Each CDR3 is given with its conserved first and last residue. Fields, in order: J gene, D gene, V gene, clone size, CDR3 DNA, CDR3 protein. The D gene is left open where the match is weak. Size values are once, few and many counts, or a class for expanded clones, and some rows have none.

>TRBJ2-5|-|TRBV14|-
TGTGCCAGCAGCCCTTTCGGGTCTCGTTGGGAGACCCAGTACTTC
CASSPFGSRWETQYF
>TRBJ2-7|TRBD2|TRBV7-3|-
TGTGCCAGCAGCTTAGCGGGAGAAGGTTTTTACGAGCAGTACTTC
CASSLAGEGFYEQYF
>TRBJ1-2|-|TRBV28|few
TGTGCCAGCAGTGCGACATCGGGCCCAGGCGGCTACACCTTC
CASSATSGPGGYTF
>TRBJ2-1|-|TRBV9|-
TGTGCCAGCAGCCTGGGGACGGTCTCCTACAATGAGCAGTTCTTC
CASSLGTVSYNEQFF
>TRBJ2-1|-|TRBV2|many
TGTGCCAGCAGGCCTTCCGGCTGGTGGGATGAGCAGTTCTTC
CASRPSGWWDEQFF
>TRBJ1-1|-|TRBV7-8|-
TGTGCCAGCAGTTTCGGGATAAGGGGGTCTGAAGCTTTCTTT
CASSFGIRGSEAFF
>TRBJ2-7|TRBD1|TRBV4-2|-
TGTGCCAGCAGCCAGACCGGGACAGGGGGGTACGAGCAGTACTTC
CASSQTGTGGYEQYF
>TRBJ2-3|TRBD2|TRBV19|-
TGTGCCAGTAGTCGGAGCGGGAGGCGTAGCACAGATACGCAGTATTTT
CASSRSGRRSTDTQYF
>TRBJ2-7|-|TRBV7-9|-
TGTGCCAGCAGCTTAGTAGGGTACGAGCAGTACTTC
CASSLVGYEQYF
>TRBJ2-3|-|TRBV27|-
TGTGCCAGCAGTTCCCTAAAAGATACGCAGTATTTT
CASSSLKDTQYF
>TRBJ2-7|-|TRBV6-5|-
TGTGCCAGCAGTACCGGGACCTACGAGCAGTACTTC
CASSTGTYEQYF
>TRBJ1-5|-|TRBV15|few
TGTGCCACCAGCACGGACGGGGGCAATCAGCCCCAGCATTTT
CATSTDGGNQPQHF
>TRBJ2-3|TRBD2|TRBV4-1|-
TGCGCCAGCAGCCAAGGACTAGCGGGATCCACAAACACAGATACGCAATATTTT
CASSQGLAGSTNTDTQYF
>TRBJ2-7|-|TRBV19|-
TGTGCCAGTAGTAGGACTCGGATCTACGAGCAGTACTTC
CASSRTRIYEQYF
>TRBJ1-2|TRBD1|TRBV6-1|-
TGTGCCAGCAGCACCGGAATTACAGGGGGTTGGGGCTACACCTTC
CASSTGITGGWGYTF
>TRBJ2-2|TRBD2|TRBV5-4|few
TGTGCCAGCAGAACCGGACTAGCGAACACCGGGGAGCTGTTTTTT
CASRTGLANTGELFF
>TRBJ1-3|TRBD1|TRBV19|-
TGTGCCAGTATCTCGGACAGGGGGCCTCCTCGAAACACCATATATTTT
CASISDRGPPRNTIYF
>TRBJ2-1|-|TRBV18|-
TGTGCCAGCTCACCAACCTCTTATACCCAGCGCGATGAGCAGTTCTTC
CASSPTSYTQRDEQFF
>TRBJ2-3|-|TRBV7-8|-
TGTGCCAGCAGCTTAGCGGAAGATACGCAGTATTTT
CASSLAEDTQYF
>TRBJ2-6|-|TRBV27|-
TGTGCCAGCAGTTCGAATTTTGTCGGGGAGTGGGCTGGGGCCAACGTCCTGACTTTC
CASSSNFVGEWAGANVLTF
>TRBJ1-1|-|TRBV13|few
TGTGCCAGCAGCCTAGAGATGAACACTGAAGCTTTCTTT
CASSLEMNTEAFF
>TRBJ1-2|-|TRBV7-2|many
TGTGCCAGCAGCCCACGGGGCTACACCTTC
CASSPRGYTF
>TRBJ2-3|TRBD1|TRBV7-3|-
TGTGCCAGCAGCCCCTCGGAGAGGACAGGGGATGGTACGCAGTATTTT
CASSPSERTGDGTQYF
>TRBJ2-5|TRBD1|TRBV10-3|few
TGTGCCATCAGTGAGTCGAAGGGACAGGGTTTTTATGAGACCCAGTACTTC
CAISESKGQGFYETQYF
>TRBJ1-2|-|TRBV2|few
TGTGCCAGCACGGTCGGAGGGGGGCTTGGCTACACCTTC
CASTVGGGLGYTF
>TRBJ1-2|-|TRBV14|-
TGTGCCAGCAGCCAAGATCTAGGGAGCCAATTCCAGCTCCTTTTC
CASSQDLGSQFQLLF
>TRBJ1-2|-|TRBV6-6|-
TGTGCCAGCCTCACACCAGGCTATGGCTACACCTTC
CASLTPGYGYTF
>TRBJ2-7|-|TRBV4-3|-
TGCGCCAGCAGCCAAGAGGTGTCCATCTCCTACGAGCAGTACTTC
CASSQEVSISYEQYF
>TRBJ2-2|-|TRBV27|-
TGTGCCAGCAGTTTATCGGCGTTGACTAGACGCGTCACCGGGGAGCTGTTTTTT
CASSLSALTRRVTGELFF
>TRBJ2-7|-|TRBV19|-
TGTGCCAGTAGCTGGACGTCTGCCTACGAGCAGTACTTC
CASSWTSAYEQYF
>TRBJ1-1|-|TRBV28|-
TGTGCCACTAGACGAACTATAGGGGCTTTCTTT
CATRRTIGAFF
>TRBJ2-5|TRBD2|TRBV7-6|-
TGTGCCAGCAGCACCATAGCGGGAGCGGGCCAAGAGACCCAGTACTTC
CASSTIAGAGQETQYF
>TRBJ1-5|-|TRBV27|-
TGTGCCAGCAGTCTACAGGCTGAGCAGCCCCAGCATTTT
CASSLQAEQPQHF
>TRBJ2-3|-|TRBV5-5|-
TGTGCCAGCAGCGGGGGTAGCACAGATACGCAGTATTTT
CASSGGSTDTQYF
>TRBJ2-7|-|TRBV6-6|-
TGTGCCAGCAGTTCCATTCGGACGAGGAGCTCCTACGAGCAGTACTTC
CASSSIRTRSSYEQYF
>TRBJ2-7|TRBD2|TRBV11-2|many
TGTGCCAGCAGCTTGCGGGGGACTCGCACCTACGAGCAGTACTTC
CASSLRGTRTYEQYF
>TRBJ1-1|-|TRBV4-2|-
TGTGCCAGCAGCCAAGATTGGCCTAAGAGCACTGAAGCTTTCTTT
CASSQDWPKSTEAFF
>TRBJ2-1|-|TRBV5-1|-
TGCGCCAGCCGACCAAGGGCAGCGGGTGATTACAATGAGCAGTTCTTC
CASRPRAAGDYNEQFF
>TRBJ1-4|-|TRBV5-4|-
TGTGCCAGCAGCCCCAGCAGGAATAATGGAAATGAAAAACTGTTTTTT
CASSPSRNNGNEKLFF
>TRBJ1-5|-|TRBV7-9|-
TGTGCCAGCAGCTTAGCGCTGGATCAGCCCCAGCATTTT
CASSLALDQPQHF
>TRBJ2-7|TRBD1|TRBV2|-
TGTGCCAGCAGCATAGGGGACAGAACCTACGAGCAGTACTTC
CASSIGDRTYEQYF
>TRBJ2-7|-|TRBV7-9|few
TGTGCCAGCAGTTTAGGGTTTTCAGGGGGAGGCTACGAGCAGTACTTC
CASSLGFSGGGYEQYF
>TRBJ1-1|-|TRBV20-1|-
TGCAGATCTACACTGAACACTGAAGCTTTCTTT
CRSTLNTEAFF
>TRBJ2-1|TRBD2|TRBV19|-
TGTGCCAGTAGTAGACCGGGACTAGCGGGAGTACGGAATGAGCAGTTCTTC
CASSRPGLAGVRNEQFF
>TRBJ2-2|TRBD1|TRBV9|once
TGTGCCAGCAGCGAGACAGGGGCAACGAACACCGGGGAGCTGTTTTTT
CASSETGATNTGELFF
>TRBJ2-3|-|TRBV7-8|few
TGTGCCAGCAGTTCTGGGCACGGAAGCACAGATACGCAGTATTTT
CASSSGHGSTDTQYF
>TRBJ2-5|-|TRBV5-1|-
TGCGCCAGCAGCTTGGGGACTGGGGAGACCCAGTACTTC
CASSLGTGETQYF
>TRBJ2-5|-|TRBV5-4|-
TGTGCCAGCAGCCCAGGGGGGACAGAAGAGACCCAGTACTTC
CASSPGGTEETQYF
>TRBJ1-5|-|TRBV27|-
TGTGCCAGCAGTTTTCAGGGTTTCAATCAGCCCCAGCATTTT
CASSFQGFNQPQHF
>TRBJ1-2|-|TRBV25-1|-
TGTGCCAGCAGTGATAGGGGGGCTAACTATGGCTACACCTTC
CASSDRGANYGYTF
>TRBJ1-1|TRBD1|TRBV6-6|-
TGTGCCAGCAGTCGGCCGGGACAGGGTGCTGAAGCTTTCTTT
CASSRPGQGAEAFF
>TRBJ2-7|TRBD1|TRBV28|-
TGTGCCAGCAGTGGATGGACAGGGCAGTACTTC
CASSGWTGQYF
>TRBJ2-1|-|TRBV7-2|-
TGTGCCAGCAGCTTACGTAGAGGTGACTACAATGAGCAGTTCTTC
CASSLRRGDYNEQFF
>TRBJ1-2|-|TRBV5-1|-
TGCGCCAGCAGCAAGGACAGCAATGGCTACACCTTC
CASSKDSNGYTF
>TRBJ2-7|TRBD2|TRBV27|-
TGTGCCAGCAGTTCGGGCGGGAGGCTCCCCTACGAGCAGTACTTC
CASSSGGRLPYEQYF